These 14 T cell receptor beta chains were sequenced from one sample in a study of vaccination effects on CD4 cells after COVID-19. Profiled with immunoSEQ multiplex PCR; TCRdb holds only in-frame clones, not every one. The sample includes 45,000 to 50,000 clones, about 75% seen only once; the top ten take over 9.5%. These receptors have no identified antigens. Cultured cells yielded isolated CD4+ T cells after less than 11 days. Sequenced material: CD4+ T cells from PBMCs cultured without peptide, taken before COVID-19 vaccination. The receptors here all came from a human donor who had a prior SARS-CoV-2 infection.

The chain carries TRBV7-2 and TRBJ1-2; unclear D gene. V lost 1 base and J 3 bases, leaving 15 bases between the germline ends. Per the germline V gene, CDR1 is SGHTA and CDR2 is FQGNSA. This CDR3 region has 16 residues. CDR3 sequence reads: CASSLVPRVGYYGYTF. In DNA, the CDR3 is TGTGCCAGCAGCTTAGTACCTCGGGTTGGTTACTATGGCTACACCTTC.

The gene calls are TRBV5-6 and TRBJ2-7; D possibly corresponds to TRBD1 (5 bases). The CDR3 is made up of 14 amino acids. Germline CDR1 SGHDT, CDR2 YYEEEE. V was clipped by 0 bases and J by 0 bases, with 7 bases between them. In DNA form, the CDR3 reads TGTGCCAGCAGCTTGGACAGGCACTCCTACGAGCAGTACTTC. Its protein product is CASSLDRHSYEQYF.

The gene calls are TRBV5-4 and TRBJ2-1; 7 nucleotides match TRBD1. Germline CDR1 and CDR2: SGHNT and YYREEE (reference sequence). J gave up 1 base and V 2 bases, and 0 bases lay outside the gene matches. The CDR3 runs to 14 residues. As DNA, the CDR3 is TGTGCCAGCAGCTTACAGGGGTCCTACAATGAGCAGTTCTTC. Amino acid sequence: CASSLQGSYNEQFF.

The rearrangement uses TRBV3-1 (or the pseudogene TRBV3-2) and TRBJ1-1, with 7 bases fitting TRBD1. CDR1 and CDR2 from the germline V gene are LGHDT and YNNKEL (reference sequence). CDR3 length equals 13 residues. Trimming at V came to 1 base and at J to 12 bases, leaving 8 bases not matched to a gene. The CDR3 DNA reads TGTGCCAGCAGCCAAGGGGCAGGGGGATGGTCTTTCTTT. Protein product: CASSQGAGGWSFF.

V usage is TRBV11-3 and J usage is TRBJ2-1; 8 bases are a match to TRBD2. V dropped 2 bases and J dropped 1; count of bases not matched to a gene: 4. Germline V gene sequence: CDR1 SGHNT, CDR2 YENEEA. CDR3 length: 16 amino acids. The DNA for the CDR3 is TGTGCCAGCAGCTTATTGTCTAGCGGGTCCTACAATGAGCAGTTCTTC. This gives the protein CASSLLSSGSYNEQFF. The full variable domain, completed using reference TRBV11-3 and TRBJ2-1, is EAGVVQSPRYKIIEKKQPVAFWCNPISGHNTLYWYLQNLGQGPELLIRYENEEAVDDSQLPKDRFSAERLKGVDSTLKIQPAELGDSAVYLCASSLLSSGSYNEQFFGPGTRLTVL.

The V call is TRBV5-1, the J call TRBJ1-1; D not certain. V lost 1 base, J lost 0 bases, and 7 bases lay in between. Germline V gene sequence: CDR1 SGHRS, CDR2 YFSETQ. CDR3 length: 14 amino acids. This CDR3 is CASSLRNLNTEAFF. The CDR3, as DNA: TGCGCCAGCAGCTTGAGGAACTTGAACACTGAAGCTTTCTTT. The whole variable domain, remainder taken from reference TRBV5-1 and TRBJ1-1, is KAGVTQTPRYLIKTRGQQVTLSCSPISGHRSVSWYQQTPGQGLQFLFEYFSETQRNKGNFPGRFSGRQFSNSRSEMNVSTLELGDSALYLCASSLRNLNTEAFFGQGTRLTVV.

In its sample, this clone was seen a few times. The chain employs TRBV6-1 and TRBJ1-6, with D possibly being TRBD1 (6 bases). Germline V lookup: CDR1 MNHNS, CDR2 SASEGT. V was cut by 3 bases and J by 8 bases, with 14 bases left in between. The CDR3 contains 15 residues. The CDR3 protein is CASSDSGVGDSPLHF. CDR3 coding DNA: TGTGCCAGCAGTGATTCAGGGGTTGGTGATTCACCCCTCCACTTT.

The chain joins TRBV7-2 to TRBJ2-4, with 7 nucleotides matching TRBD2. The CDR3 extends over 15 amino acids. The J segment lost 7 bases and the V segment lost 2 bases, leaving 8 bases of the junction unmatched. Germline V CDR1 and CDR2: SGHTA, FQGNSA. In DNA, the CDR3 is TGTGCCAGCAGCTTACTAGGCGGGGGAGGGAACATTCAGTACTTC. Its protein is CASSLLGGGGNIQYF.

As DNA, the CDR3 is TGTGCCAGCAGTTTCCAGTCCCGCAGGGGATTAATCTACGAGCAGTACTTC. Its translation: CASSFQSRRGLIYEQYF. This rearrangement joins TRBV27 to TRBJ2-7, with a possible D match to TRBD1 (6 bases). Trimming stripped 3 bases from V and 3 bases from J, with 21 bases between. CDR3 size: 17 residues. Germline V gene data show CDR1 as MNHEY and CDR2 as SMNVEV (reference sequence).

V and J are TRBV9 and TRBJ2-7; 7 bases are a match to TRBD2. The junction had 27 bases not matched to a gene; V was cut back by 1 base and J by 5 bases. The CDR3 loop spans 21 amino acids. Looked up from germline, CDR1 is SGDLS and CDR2 is YYNGEE. In DNA form, the CDR3 reads TGTGCCAGCAGCGTACCCCCGCTTGTGGTAGCGGGCCTATGGTGTTGCCACGAGCAGTACTTC. Translating it yields CASSVPPLVVAGLWCCHEQYF.

V and J are TRBV5-1 and TRBJ1-6; 7 bases line up with TRBD1. The CDR3 is 14 amino acids. V dropped 4 bases and J dropped 7; count of bases not matched to a gene: 5. The germline V gene encodes CDR1 SGHRS and CDR2 YFSETQ. CDR3 amino acids: CASSGDRYNSPLHF. The DNA for the CDR3 is TGCGCCAGCAGCGGGGACAGATACAATTCACCCCTCCACTTT.

This clone was found a few times. This chain connects TRBV29-1 to TRBJ1-2; D call uncertain. CDR1 is SQVTM and CDR2 is ANQGSEA in the germline V gene. Trimming took off 7 bases at V and 3 bases at J, with 15 bases between the two ends. The CDR3 has 13 amino acids. For the CDR3, the DNA is TGCAGCGCCGCGAAGGGATCGGACTATGGCTACACCTTC. It codes for CSAAKGSDYGYTF.

The chain employs TRBV5-5 and TRBJ2-1; TRBD2 agrees at 9 bases. The CDR3 spans 14 residues. Germline values: CDR1 SGHKS, CDR2 YYEKEE (reference sequence). Trimming removed 0 bases from V and 9 bases from J; junction bases left unmatched: 4. Here the CDR3 reads CASSLGGLASEQFF. In DNA, the CDR3 is TGTGCCAGCAGCTTGGGGGGACTAGCCAGTGAGCAGTTCTTC.

Only a few counts were recorded for this clone. The V call is TRBV24-1, the J call TRBJ2-5; perhaps TRBD1 as D (6 bases). The CDR3 runs 13 residues. The V gene lost 2 bases and the J gene lost 5 bases, with 8 bases spanning the gap. Germline V lookup: CDR1 KGHDR, CDR2 SFDVKD. The CDR3, as DNA: TGTGCCACCAGTGATTCAGGGGTGGAGACCCAGTACTTC. Its translation is CATSDSGVETQYF.